These 23 T cell receptor beta chains share one sample of origin, sequenced in a study of early T cells in non-severe SARS-CoV-2 infection. One entry per CDR3 protein, called by TCRdb with MiXCR from the 5' RACE reads. Among around 71,000 distinct CDR3 sequences listed, more than 14% were seen once. The sample was whole blood, taken at baseline. The receptors shown here come from an adult who was a healthcare worker with PCR-confirmed SARS-CoV-2 infection or an uninfected control (not recorded which).

This clonotype has just a few counts. The V gene is TRBV18, the J gene TRBJ1-2; D unclear. The CDR3 totals 15 residues. Looked up from germline, CDR1 is KGHSH and CDR2 is LQKENI. Trimming shortened V by 5 bases and J by 5 bases, and 18 bases separated the two germline ends. The CDR3 DNA sequence: TGTGCCAGCTCATATCAACCCGATAGGGCTTATGGCTACACCTTC. This gives the protein CASSYQPDRAYGYTF.

This clonotype was counted at least ten times. V gene TRBV30 combines with J gene TRBJ2-7, with a tentative D call TRBD1 (6 bases). Germline-derived CDR1 and CDR2 are GTSNPN and SVGIG (reference sequence). This CDR3 is built from 13 residues. The germline V and J ends were trimmed by 5 bases and 2 bases, with 13 bases remaining between them. The CDR3 sequence: CAWARDTAYEQYF. For the CDR3, the DNA is TGTGCCTGGGCCCGGGACACAGCCTACGAGCAGTACTTC.

J is TRBJ1-2 and V is TRBV5-4, with TRBD1 as a possible D gene (5 bases). The length of the CDR3 is 13 residues. Germline V gene sequence: CDR1 SGHNT, CDR2 YYREEE (reference sequence). With 0 bases removed from V and 6 bases from J, the gap between germline ends came to 9 bases. CDR3 sequence (DNA): TGTGCCAGCAGCTTGGCAGGGCTAAATGGCTACACCTTC. Its translation is CASSLAGLNGYTF. Supplemented by reference TRBV5-4 and TRBJ1-2, the full variable domain reads ETGVTQSPTHLIKTRGQQVTLRCSSQSGHNTVSWYQQALGQGPQFIFQYYREEENGRGNFPPRFSGLQFPNYSSELNVNALELDDSALYLCASSLAGLNGYTFGSGTRLTVV.

In its sample, this clonotype was seen a few times. The genes are TRBV28 and TRBJ2-7, with 12 bases identical to TRBD2. Per the germline V gene, CDR1 is MDHEN and CDR2 is SYDVKM. The CDR3 runs to 14 residues. V dropped 2 bases and J dropped 6; count of bases not matched to a gene: 2. The DNA of the CDR3 is TGTGCCAGCAGTTTAAGACTAGCGGGAGTCGAGCAGTACTTC. Translated, it gives CASSLRLAGVEQYF.

The chain is built from TRBV4-1 and TRBJ2-7; 9 positions match TRBD2. Germline loops: CDR1 MGHRA, CDR2 YSYEKL. CDR3 length equals 17 residues. J gave up 4 bases and V 1 base, and 11 bases lay outside the gene matches. The CDR3 region has the DNA TGCGCCAGCAGCCAAGGGCCTCGGAGCGGGAGGAGGTACGAGCAGTACTTC. It encodes CASSQGPRSGRRYEQYF.

The chain couples TRBV4-1 to TRBJ2-5; 12 bases are a match to TRBD2. The CDR3 is 18 amino acids. The V gene end was trimmed by 4 bases and the J gene end by 5 bases; junction bases not matched to a gene: 14. CDR1 MGHRA and CDR2 YSYEKL come from the germline V gene. CDR3 bases: TGCGCCAGCAGCCTTTTTTGGACTAGCGGGATGGGGCGGGAGACCCAGTACTTC. The encoded protein is CASSLFWTSGMGRETQYF.

The chain is built from TRBV24-1 and TRBJ2-2, with 8 bases that match TRBD2. The J segment lost 4 bases and the V segment lost 5 bases, leaving 5 bases of the junction unmatched. Germline-derived CDR1 and CDR2 are KGHDR and SFDVKD. This CDR3 comprises 15 residues. The CDR3 bases are TGTGCCACCAGTGTCGGGGGGGAAAGCACCGGGGAGCTGTTTTTT. It translates to CATSVGGESTGELFF.

This clonotype has more than one count but fewer than ten. The gene calls are TRBV20-1 and TRBJ1-4; TRBD1 agrees at 7 bases. This CDR3 has 13 amino acids. From germline, CDR1 is DFQATT and CDR2 SNEGSKA (reference sequence). V shed 3 bases and J 6 bases; nucleotides not matched to a gene: 4. The DNA of the CDR3 is TGCAGTGCTAGGACAGGGTATGATGAAAAACTGTTTTTT. Amino acids: CSARTGYDEKLFF.

This clonotype was observed a few times. The chain combines TRBV7-3 with TRBJ2-3, with 9 bases identical to TRBD1. The junction had 9 bases not matched to a gene; V was cut back by 1 base and J by 7 bases. There are 16 residues in the CDR3. CDR1 and CDR2 (germline): SGHTA, FQGTGA. CDR3 sequence (DNA): TGTGCCAGCAGCTTAAGTACAGGGGGCCAGGGTAATACGCAGTATTTT. Protein: CASSLSTGGQGNTQYF.

This clonotype was seen at least ten times. The CDR3 loop is CASSSGLAGPQETQYF. CDR3 bases: TGTGCCAGCAGTTCAGGACTAGCGGGCCCTCAAGAGACCCAGTACTTC. The rearrangement links TRBV7-6 to TRBJ2-5; 11 positions match TRBD2. V gave up 6 bases and J gave up 2 bases; unmatched junction bases: 8. CDR1 and CDR2 (germline): SGHVS, FNYEAQ. The CDR3 contains 16 residues.

This clonotype turned up a few times. The rearrangement uses TRBV27 and TRBJ2-7; the D gene could be TRBD1 or TRBD2 (5 bases each). Trimming removed 6 bases from V and 1 base from J, with 13 bases in between. The CDR3 length is 14 residues. Germline loops: CDR1 MNHEY, CDR2 SMNVEV (reference sequence). The CDR3 protein is CASRGTGTSYEQYF. The DNA for the CDR3 is TGTGCCAGCAGGGGCACCGGGACGTCCTACGAGCAGTACTTC.

The rearrangement uses TRBV18 and TRBJ2-5, with 7 bases that match TRBD1. Per germline, CDR1 KGHSH and CDR2 LQKENI. The CDR3 runs to 16 residues. J was trimmed by 3 bases and V by 3 bases; bases with no gene match: 10. CDR3 sequence: CASSPVRQGVEETQYF. CDR3 nucleotide sequence: TGTGCCAGCTCACCTGTTAGACAGGGCGTAGAAGAGACCCAGTACTTC.

The chain has TRBV2 and TRBJ2-7; 10 positions agree with TRBD1. V shed 7 bases and J 6 bases; nucleotides not matched to a gene: 6. This CDR3 is built from 13 residues. Germline CDR1 reads SNHLY; CDR2 reads FYNNEI. CDR3 protein: CASTGTGAGEQYF. The CDR3 DNA is TGTGCCAGCACCGGGACAGGGGCCGGCGAGCAGTACTTC.

The sample holds a few counts of this clonotype. This sequence joins TRBV6-1 and TRBJ1-3; a weak D match, TRBD1 (5 bases). CDR1 MNHNS and CDR2 SASEGT come from the germline V gene. There are 14 residues in the CDR3. Trimming removed 4 bases at V and 2 bases at J, with 9 bases between. This chain's CDR3 is CASSVGGTGNTIYF. CDR3 DNA sequence: TGTGCCAGCAGTGTGGGGGGGACTGGAAACACCATATATTTT.

The rearrangement links TRBV27 to TRBJ2-7; 8 nucleotides align to TRBD1. Germline CDR1 and CDR2: MNHEY and SMNVEV (reference sequence). The CDR3 is made up of 12 amino acids. V was pared by 5 bases and J by 9 bases, with 6 bases of the junction left unmatched. The CDR3 reads CASSPDRGPQYF. DNA for the CDR3: TGTGCCAGCAGTCCCGACAGGGGCCCGCAGTACTTC.

This clonotype occurred a few times. The chain links TRBV7-8 to TRBJ1-5, with 7 bases aligning to TRBD1. Germline V gene data show CDR1 as SGHVS and CDR2 as FQNEAQ. The CDR3 extends over 16 amino acids. Trimming took 5 bases from V and 0 from J; bases not matched to a gene: 7. CDR3 nucleotide sequence: TGTGCCAGCAGCCCAAAACGGGACAGTAGCAATCAGCCCCAGCATTTT. The encoded protein is CASSPKRDSSNQPQHF.

This clonotype has a handful of counts. The chain uses TRBV30 and TRBJ2-3; 9 bases agree with TRBD2. Unmatched junction bases numbered 7, after V lost 7 bases and J lost 5 bases. Germline V gene data show CDR1 as GTSNPN and CDR2 as SVGIG (reference sequence). The CDR3 is 13 amino acids. This CDR3 is CAYGRREGDTQYF. The CDR3 region has the DNA TGTGCCTATGGTAGGCGGGAGGGAGATACGCAGTATTTT.

The CDR3 region is CSALDGQALGSGNTIYF. The CDR3 bases are TGCAGTGCCCTCGACGGACAGGCCCTCGGCTCTGGAAACACCATATATTTT. V is TRBV20-1 and J is TRBJ1-3, with 7 bases matching TRBD1. Germline V gene sequence: CDR1 DFQATT, CDR2 SNEGSKA (reference sequence). This CDR3 has 17 residues. With 6 bases clipped from V and 0 bases from J, the junction kept 14 bases outside the gene matches.

The gene calls are TRBV5-4 and TRBJ1-2; D not certain. The CDR3 totals 14 residues. Trimming cost V 0 bases and J 3 bases, with 9 bases left between them. Germline lookup yields CDR1 SGHNT and CDR2 YYREEE (reference sequence). CDR3 amino acids: CASSLGLSDYGYTF. Here the CDR3 DNA reads TGTGCCAGCAGCTTGGGACTGAGTGACTATGGCTACACCTTC.

V is TRBV18 and J is TRBJ1-6, with 7 nucleotides matching TRBD1. The length of the CDR3 is 14 residues. Germline CDR1 and CDR2: KGHSH and LQKENI. V trimming: 2 bases; J trimming: 7 bases; junction bases outside the gene matches: 2. The CDR3 DNA is TGTGCCAGCTCACCATCACAGGGGAATTCACCCCTCCACTTT. It translates to CASSPSQGNSPLHF.

J is TRBJ2-3 and V is TRBV11-2; TRBD1 might be the D (5 bases). V was cut by 1 base and J by 1 base, with 12 bases left in between. CDR1 is SGHAT and CDR2 is FQNNGV in the germline V gene. CDR3 length: 16 residues. The DNA of the CDR3 is TGTGCCAGCAGCTTAGGACACAGCAGGGGCACAGATACGCAGTATTTT. Translation: CASSLGHSRGTDTQYF.

This clonotype was counted between two and nine times. This chain links TRBV7-9 with TRBJ2-3; 8 bases match TRBD2. CDR1 is SEHNR and CDR2 is FQNEAQ in the germline V gene (reference sequence). J gave up 5 bases and V 7 bases, and 8 bases lay outside the gene matches. The CDR3 contains 14 residues. CDR3 bases: TGTGCCAGCAACCCTAGCGGGTCAGGAGATACGCAGTATTTT. Translated, it gives CASNPSGSGDTQYF.

This clonotype has more than one count but fewer than ten. This sequence joins TRBV27 and TRBJ1-1; D not certain. Trimming shortened V by 6 bases and J by 1 base, and 15 bases separated the two germline ends. The CDR3 spans 15 residues. The germline gives CDR1 MNHEY, CDR2 SMNVEV (reference sequence). CDR3 coding DNA: TGTGCCAGCAGAAGGTCGGAGTCGTGGAACACTGAAGCTTTCTTT. Its translation: CASRRSESWNTEAFF.